The 30 T cell receptor beta chains below were found in one sample sequenced in a study of molecular identifiers for immune sequencing clone quantification (dated by TCRdb to about 2018). The library was obtained by PCR. The instrument given in TCRdb is Illumina HiSeq 4000. The public reads were run again by TCRdb, first through fastp at Q25 and then through MiXCR, and only productive beta chains were kept. Duplicate CDR3 protein sequences are folded into a single record with the most common DNA and genes. The sample data list 300,000 to 400,000 distinct CDR3 sequences, and 20% to 25% of these were observed just once. The top ten hold roughly 0.86% of the sample. The sample was naive CD8+ T cells from blood, with Jurkat cell RNA spiked in. The cell subset or site label on this specimen signifies: FACS-sorted CD8+CD4-CCR7+CD45RA+ naive T cells. These TCRs come from a human donor in good health. Some libraries in this study had Jurkat cell RNA spiked in.

Notes on this clonotype: Sequence at one end of the junction differs from germline and may be a read error. This rearrangement joins TRBV12-3 or TRBV12-4 to TRBJ2-6; possibly TRBD2 for D (6 bases). The CDR3 has 20 amino acids. CDR3 amino acids: CASSFIPTGVAGSGTNVLTF. CDR3 sequence (DNA): TGTGCCAGCAGTTTCATCCCAACGGGGGTCGCGGGTTCTGGGACCAACGTCCTGACTTTC.

Concerning this clonotype itself: This could be a read error, since a much larger clone is one nucleotide away. The conserved final phenylalanine or tryptophan is absent from the CDR3, which likely points to a read error. The rearrangement uses TRBV4-1 and TRBJ2-7, with 8 bases aligning to TRBD1. The germline V gene encodes CDR1 MGHRA and CDR2 YSYEKL. This CDR3 spans 15 amino acids. With 0 bases clipped from V and 1 base from J, the junction kept 2 bases outside the gene matches. The CDR3 DNA sequence: TGCGCCAGCAGCCAAGAAACAGGGGGGTCCTACGAGCAGTACCTC. Translated, it gives CASSQETGGSYEQYL.

This clonotype was picked up many times. V gene TRBV30 combines with J gene TRBJ2-2; TRBD2 might be the D (5 bases). From germline, CDR1 is GTSNPN and CDR2 SVGIG (reference sequence). The CDR3 covers 16 residues. The germline V and J ends were trimmed by 0 bases and 8 bases, with 19 bases remaining between them. The DNA of the CDR3 is TGTGCCTGGAGTGTATCCGGGATCGGTGGATTTGGGGAGCTGTTTTTT. The encoded protein is CAWSVSGIGGFGELFF.

This clonotype came up a few times. J is TRBJ2-7 and V is TRBV29-1; weak D call: TRBD2 (5 bases). V was shortened by 7 bases and J by 3 bases, with 16 bases between the two germline ends. Looked up from germline, CDR1 is SQVTM and CDR2 is ANQGSEA. The CDR3 is 13 residues long. The CDR3 sequence is CSAEGKNDYEQYF. CDR3 nucleotides: TGCAGCGCTGAGGGCAAGAACGACTACGAGCAGTACTTC.

This clonotype was detected only once. A read error may be the cause here, since a much bigger clone is one base away. V and J are TRBV29-1 and TRBJ1-4, with D hard to call. Per the germline V gene, CDR1 is SQVTM and CDR2 is ANQGSEA. Trimming removed 0 bases at V and 3 bases at J, with 14 bases between. The CDR3 is 16 amino acids. The CDR3 is CSVEDSLGGANEKLFF. The CDR3 region has the DNA TGCAGCGTTGAAGACAGCTTAGGAGGAGCTAATGAAAAACTGTTTTTT.

This clonotype was picked up many times. The chain combines TRBV7-9 with TRBJ1-1; no reliable D call. This CDR3 has 14 amino acids. Germline V CDR1 and CDR2: SEHNR, FQNEAQ (reference sequence). Trimming removed 1 base at V and 5 bases at J, with 11 bases between. As DNA, the CDR3 is TGTGCCAGCAGCTTAGTTTTGAGGGCGACTGAAGCTTTCTTT. It specifies CASSLVLRATEAFF.

This clonotype was observed many times. The V gene is TRBV5-6, the J gene TRBJ1-2, with D perhaps matching TRBD1 (5 bases). The germline gives CDR1 SGHDT, CDR2 YYEEEE. V was shortened by 4 bases and J by 4 bases, with 20 bases between the two germline ends. The CDR3 is 16 amino acids. CDR3 protein: CASSRAWDGASYGYTF. CDR3 nucleotide sequence: TGTGCCAGCAGCAGAGCATGGGACGGGGCCTCCTATGGCTACACCTTC.

This clonotype occurred many times. The CDR3 region has the DNA TGTGCCAGCAGCGTAGACAGCTTCTCTGGAAACACCATATATTTT. Its protein product is CASSVDSFSGNTIYF. This chain uses TRBV9 with TRBJ1-3; D ambiguous. The CDR3 totals 15 residues. The V end was cut by 0 bases, the J end by 0 bases, with 7 bases between. Germline-derived CDR1 and CDR2 are SGDLS and YYNGEE.

Concerning this clonotype: This may arise from a read error, as a much more abundant clone is one base away. The V gene is TRBV12-3 or TRBV12-4, the J gene TRBJ1-1; no clear D. The CDR3 is 11 residues long. V lost 6 bases and J lost 7, with 9 bases in between. The CDR3 loop reads CASRDEYEAFF. DNA for the CDR3: TGTGCCAGCAGAGACGAATATGAAGCTTTCTTT.

This clonotype was picked up many times. This sequence joins TRBV10-3 and TRBJ2-7, with a tentative D call TRBD1 (6 bases). V was trimmed by 8 bases and J by 5 bases, leaving 13 bases between them. The CDR3 is 12 residues long. Germline CDR1 ENHRY, CDR2 SYGVKD. CDR3 in amino acids: CAIAQGIHEQYF. DNA for the CDR3: TGTGCCATCGCCCAGGGGATCCACGAGCAGTACTTC.

There are many counts of this clonotype. The chain employs TRBV27 and TRBJ1-2, with D tentatively TRBD1 (6 bases). Germline values: CDR1 MNHEY, CDR2 SMNVEV (reference sequence). The V and J ends lost 10 bases and 2 bases respectively, with 14 bases between them. This CDR3 is 13 amino acids long. CDR3 DNA sequence: TGTGCCACTCGGGACATAGTGAACTATGGCTACACCTTC. Translation gives CATRDIVNYGYTF.

The chain links TRBV11-2 to TRBJ2-2; 10 bases align to TRBD2. The length of the CDR3 is 18 residues. The junction had 7 bases not matched to a gene; V was cut back by 3 bases and J by 0 bases. Germline V gene data show CDR1 as SGHAT and CDR2 as FQNNGV. The CDR3, as DNA: TGTGCCAGCAGCTTTCGGCCACTAGCGGGAACGAACACCGGGGAGCTGTTTTTT. Translated, it gives CASSFRPLAGTNTGELFF.

The chain joins TRBV4-2 to TRBJ2-1, with a weak D call TRBD2 (6 bases). From germline, CDR1 is LGHNA and CDR2 YNFKEQ. V was clipped by 4 bases and J by 5 bases, with 15 bases between them. The CDR3 consists of 15 residues. CDR3 DNA: TGTGCCAGCAGCCTAGAGTTGGGACTTCACAATGAGCAGTTCTTC. Translating gives CASSLELGLHNEQFF.

This clonotype showed up many times. V usage is TRBV7-9 and J usage is TRBJ2-2; D is possibly TRBD1 (6 bases). The CDR3 length is 15 residues. V lost 7 bases to trimming and J lost 1 base, with 13 bases between them. Germline CDR1 and CDR2: SEHNR and FQNEAQ (reference sequence). Written as DNA, the CDR3 is TGTGCCAGCATCACCACGGGACAGAACACCGGGGAGCTGTTTTTT. Its protein product is CASITTGQNTGELFF. Using reference TRBV7-9 and TRBJ2-2 for the parts outside the CDR3, the full variable domain is DTGVSQNPRHKITKRGQNVTFRCDPISEHNRLYWYRQTLGQGPEFLTYFQNEAQLEKSRLLSDRFSAERPKGSFSTLEIQRTEQGDSAMYLCASITTGQNTGELFFGEGSRLTVL.

This clonotype was recorded a few times. This may be a read error, as it is one base from a much larger clone. The rearrangement links TRBV20-1 to TRBJ2-7; the D call may be TRBD1 or TRBD2 (5 bases each). V gave up 6 bases and J gave up 3 bases, with 18 bases separating them. CDR1 is DFQATT, CDR2 SNEGSKA, per germline (reference sequence). The CDR3 has 14 amino acids. This CDR3 reads CSAISEGAVYEQYF. Here the CDR3 DNA reads TGCAGTGCCATTAGCGAAGGGGCGGTCTACGAGCAGTACTTC.

A note on this clonotype: This may be a read error: a much more frequent sequence differs by one nucleotide. No DNA is shown, since the ends of the CDR3 on it are uncertain; the CDR3 is the one TCRdb lists. The genes are TRBV7-6 and TRBJ2-7; no DNA check was done on the table's D call, TRBD2. The CDR3 totals 14 residues, both ends included. Germline assignment: CDR1 SGHVS and CDR2 FNYEAQ. The CDR3 region is CASSVGGGAYERYF.

This clonotype was found many times. This chain joins TRBV6-2 or TRBV6-3 and TRBJ2-5; D uncertain. Germline V lookup: CDR1 MNHEY, CDR2 SVGEGT. The ends were cut back, 6 bases at V and 5 bases at J, with 10 bases in the middle. This CDR3 is built from 12 residues. The CDR3 DNA follows: TGTGCCAGCAGCCGGATTTGGGAGACCCAGTACTTC. It specifies CASSRIWETQYF.

This clonotype occurred many times. The V call is TRBV14, the J call TRBJ1-2, with unresolved D. CDR3 size: 14 residues. CDR1 and CDR2 (germline): SGHDN, FVKESK. Trimming removed 8 bases from V and 4 bases from J, with 17 bases in between. CDR3 in amino acids: CASSPWSLSYGYTF. The CDR3 region has the DNA TGTGCCAGCTCCCCGTGGAGTTTGAGCTATGGCTACACCTTC.

In regard to this clonotype: Since a much larger clone is just one base distant, this may be a read error. The conserved final phenylalanine or tryptophan is absent from the CDR3, which likely points to a read error. The chain joins TRBV15 to TRBJ1-1; TRBD1 might be the D (5 bases). The CDR3 covers 15 residues. V lost 0 bases and J lost 7, with 15 bases in between. Per the germline V gene, CDR1 is LNHNV and CDR2 is YYDKDF (reference sequence). CDR3: CATSREGPRGGEAFS. As DNA, the CDR3 is TGTGCCACCAGCAGAGAAGGCCCACGGGGCGGTGAAGCTTTCTCT.

This clonotype was seen ten or more times. This rearrangement joins TRBV20-1 to TRBJ2-3; D is uncertain. Germline assignment: CDR1 DFQATT and CDR2 SNEGSKA (reference sequence). This CDR3 is built from 13 residues. Trimming pared 6 bases from V and 5 bases from J, leaving 15 bases between. Here the CDR3 reads CSASDFSGDTQYF. Written as DNA, the CDR3 is TGCAGTGCCTCAGACTTCTCCGGAGATACGCAGTATTTT.

This clonotype was observed at least ten times. The V gene is TRBV2, the J gene TRBJ1-5, with 9 bases identical to TRBD1. CDR3 length: 14 amino acids. J gave up 5 bases and V 8 bases, and 7 bases lay outside the gene matches. Germline assignment: CDR1 SNHLY and CDR2 FYNNEI. The CDR3 sequence is CASQEGQGHQPQHF. CDR3 DNA sequence: TGTGCCAGCCAAGAAGGACAGGGGCATCAGCCCCAGCATTTT.

This clonotype was seen many times. V usage is TRBV29-1 and J usage is TRBJ1-5; D perhaps matches TRBD1 (6 bases). The CDR3 has 12 amino acids. Trimming took 6 bases from V and 7 from J, leaving 13 bases between them. Germline V CDR1 and CDR2: SQVTM, ANQGSEA. The CDR3 protein is CSVGAVGQPQHF. In nucleotides, the CDR3 is TGCAGCGTGGGGGCCGTCGGCCAGCCCCAGCATTTT.

This clonotype was counted at least ten times. The chain joins TRBV6-2 or TRBV6-3 to TRBJ1-1; 8 bases match TRBD1. Germline assignment: CDR1 MNHEY and CDR2 SVGEGT. CDR3 length: 14 residues. Trimming removed 5 bases from V and 5 bases from J; junction bases left unmatched: 7. The DNA of the CDR3 is TGTGCCAGCAGTATTCGGACAGGGATGACTGAAGCTTTCTTT. It is translated as CASSIRTGMTEAFF.

This clonotype showed up many times. The chain couples TRBV18 to TRBJ2-3; D is ambiguous. CDR1 and CDR2 (germline): KGHSH, LQKENI. The CDR3 loop spans 14 amino acids. Trimming removed 3 bases at V and 2 bases at J, with 9 bases between. CDR3: CASSPPSDTDTQYF. The CDR3 DNA follows: TGTGCCAGCTCACCTCCGTCAGACACAGATACGCAGTATTTT.

This clonotype was recorded many times. V usage is TRBV7-2 and J usage is TRBJ2-7, with 8 bases fitting TRBD2. This CDR3 has 14 residues. V lost 3 bases, J lost 5 bases, and 6 bases stayed unmatched. CDR1 SGHTA and CDR2 FQGNSA come from the germline V gene. This chain's CDR3 is CASSLGGGSHEQYF. Here the CDR3 DNA reads TGTGCCAGCAGCTTGGGCGGGGGGTCCCACGAGCAGTACTTC.

The rearrangement joins TRBV6-2 or TRBV6-3 to TRBJ1-5, with 8 bases lining up with TRBD1. The length of the CDR3 is 18 residues. Trimming took 3 bases from V and 0 from J; bases not matched to a gene: 10. Germline CDR1 and CDR2: MNHEY and SVGEGT. CDR3 loop: CASSYSPGQAYSNQPQHF. CDR3 in DNA: TGTGCCAGCAGTTATTCCCCGGGACAGGCCTATAGCAATCAGCCCCAGCATTTT.

This chain joins TRBV29-1 and TRBJ2-2; D ambiguous. V gave up 2 bases and J gave up 7 bases, with 11 bases separating them. The germline gives CDR1 SQVTM, CDR2 ANQGSEA. The CDR3 is 13 amino acids. This CDR3 reads CSVERAANGELFF. CDR3 DNA sequence: TGCAGCGTTGAAAGGGCGGCGAACGGGGAGCTGTTTTTT.

Ten or more counts support this clonotype. For the CDR3, the DNA is TGTGCCAGCAGCTTAGAGGGGCCAGGTGTAGAAGAAAAACTGTTTTTT. Translation gives CASSLEGPGVEEKLFF. The chain links TRBV7-2 to TRBJ1-4; TRBD1 might be the D (5 bases). This CDR3 region has 16 residues. Per germline, CDR1 SGHTA and CDR2 FQGNSA. V was pared by 1 base and J by 8 bases, with 17 bases between. The full variable domain, completed using reference TRBV7-2 and TRBJ1-4, is GAGVSQSPSNKVTEKGKDVELRCDPISGHTALYWYRQSLGQGLEFLIYFQGNSAPDKSGLPSDRFSAERTGGSVSTLTIQRTQQEDSAVYLCASSLEGPGVEEKLFFGSGTQLSVL.

A single count supports this clonotype. The junction differs from germline at one of its ends, possibly a read error. The V call is TRBV19, the J call TRBJ1-5, with a tentative D call TRBD1 (5 bases). The CDR3 spans 16 residues. CDR1 and CDR2 (germline): LNHDA, SQIVND (reference sequence). CDR3 loop: CVSSIGSRGSNQPQHF. In DNA, the CDR3 is TGTGTCAGTAGTATAGGCTCAAGGGGAAGCAATCAGCCCCAGCATTTT.

This clonotype came up many times. The chain joins TRBV7-8 to TRBJ1-2; D might be TRBD1 (6 bases). Trimming took 5 bases from V and 4 from J, leaving 14 bases between them. CDR1 is SGHVS and CDR2 is FQNEAQ in the germline V gene. There are 14 residues in the CDR3. The CDR3 DNA reads as TGTGCCAGCAGCCCATACAGGGCCGGCTATGGCTACACCTTC. Encoded protein: CASSPYRAGYGYTF.